Listed below are T cell receptor beta chains from one sample, sequenced in a study of blood T cell repertoires in COVID-19. Repertoires were generated with immunoSEQ multiplex PCR, while TCRdb's copy carries only in-frame clones and drops some. The repertoire holds about 210,000 clones, with around 84% as singletons. The specimen sequenced was peripheral blood. Receptor source: a woman of 80 years or more with COVID-19, enrolled during active disease. CDR3s leave out the opening cysteine and the closing phenylalanine or tryptophan. D genes are given only for firm matches.

>TRBV3-1/TRBV3-2|.|TRBJ1-5
ASSQDLGGGNQPQH
>TRBV6-1|.|TRBJ1-5
ASTSGGASNQPQH
>TRBV30|TRBD1|TRBJ2-7
AWSRDRAYEQY
>TRBV3-1/TRBV3-2|TRBD1|TRBJ1-1
ASSQVRTGINTEAF
>TRBV28|.|TRBJ1-2
ASSLTDSGYSNYGYT
>TRBV24-1|TRBD1|TRBJ1-2
ATSDADRANGYT
>TRBV7-6|.|TRBJ2-5
ASSAPGETQY
>TRBV7-3|.|TRBJ2-1
ASSLAASTGYNEQF
>TRBV29-1|.|TRBJ1-2
SVWGTNGYT
>TRBV10-3|.|TRBJ1-1
AIRKQGMNTEAF
>TRBV7-2|.|TRBJ1-5
ASSLAFNQPQH
>TRBV4-3|TRBD1|TRBJ2-7
ASSQEGQGRGEQY
>TRBV3-1/TRBV3-2|.|TRBJ1-1
ASSQGAGTEAF
>TRBV20-1|TRBD2|TRBJ2-1
SASPSSNGLAGRGQF
>TRBV5-1|TRBD1|TRBJ1-4
ASSNGQGGNEKLF
>TRBV5-1|.|TRBJ1-2
ASSLAAQATRYGYT
>TRBV21-1|.|TRBJ2-7
ASSKSPDSQNYEQY
>TRBV6-2/TRBV6-3|.|TRBJ1-1
ASSYPIGVPRHAGDTEAF
>TRBV2|.|TRBJ1-4
ASSEQNRSGEKLF
>TRBV7-2|TRBD2|TRBJ2-5
ASSFRGGQETQY
>TRBV19|TRBD1|TRBJ1-6
ASHRGAYNSPLH
>TRBV18|.|TRBJ1-1
ASSSTGNTEAF
>TRBV5-1|TRBD2|TRBJ2-2
ASSLDPGGNTGELF
>TRBV9|TRBD1|TRBJ1-5
ASSVAGGNQPQH
>TRBV7-2|TRBD2|TRBJ2-3
ASSFQYLAGGPTDTQY
>TRBV5-8|TRBD1|TRBJ2-7
ASSLAGTGGYEQY
>TRBV28|.|TRBJ1-2
ASRKMGANYGYT
>TRBV5-5|.|TRBJ1-1
ASSLISQEGPFEAF
>TRBV4-1|TRBD1|TRBJ1-5
ASSHPGQVYSNQPQH
>TRBV7-3|TRBD1|TRBJ2-5
ASSPRTGQETQY
>TRBV4-1|.|TRBJ2-1
ASSQVNRVEDNEQF
>TRBV5-1|.|TRBJ1-2
ASSLAGKETYGYT
>TRBV2|.|TRBJ2-1
ASKAGFNEQF
>TRBV19|.|TRBJ2-1
ASSAEVEQF
>TRBV24-1|.|TRBJ1-5
ATSEPGDSQPQH
>TRBV19|.|TRBJ1-1
ASSIPPGMNTEAF
>TRBV7-2|TRBD1|TRBJ2-3
ASSSRDRDTDTQY
>TRBV5-1|.|TRBJ2-3
ASSTGLLSTDTQY
>TRBV3-1/TRBV3-2|.|TRBJ1-6
ASSHSDRNSPLH
>TRBV6-6|.|TRBJ2-7
ASSYRETHEQY
>TRBV2|.|TRBJ2-1
ATQRNEQF
>TRBV7-2|TRBD1|TRBJ1-1
ASSPGTGMNTEAF
>TRBV7-2|TRBD2|TRBJ2-7
ASSLGGGGTYEQY
>TRBV7-6|.|TRBJ1-2
ASSLSDRLGYT
>TRBV6-5|.|TRBJ1-2
ASGEGGYYGYT